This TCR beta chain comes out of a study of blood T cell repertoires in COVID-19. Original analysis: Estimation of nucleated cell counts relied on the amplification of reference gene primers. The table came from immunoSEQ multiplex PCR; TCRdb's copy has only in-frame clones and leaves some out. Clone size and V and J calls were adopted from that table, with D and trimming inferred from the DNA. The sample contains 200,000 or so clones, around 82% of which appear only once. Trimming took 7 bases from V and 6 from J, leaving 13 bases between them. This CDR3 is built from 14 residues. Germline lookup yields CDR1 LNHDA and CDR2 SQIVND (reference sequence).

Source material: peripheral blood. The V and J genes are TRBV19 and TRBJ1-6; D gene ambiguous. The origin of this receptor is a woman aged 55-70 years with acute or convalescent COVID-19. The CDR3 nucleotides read TGTGCCAGTATGGAGGGTTCGCTTAATTCACCCCTCCACTTT. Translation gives CASMEGSLNSPLHF.